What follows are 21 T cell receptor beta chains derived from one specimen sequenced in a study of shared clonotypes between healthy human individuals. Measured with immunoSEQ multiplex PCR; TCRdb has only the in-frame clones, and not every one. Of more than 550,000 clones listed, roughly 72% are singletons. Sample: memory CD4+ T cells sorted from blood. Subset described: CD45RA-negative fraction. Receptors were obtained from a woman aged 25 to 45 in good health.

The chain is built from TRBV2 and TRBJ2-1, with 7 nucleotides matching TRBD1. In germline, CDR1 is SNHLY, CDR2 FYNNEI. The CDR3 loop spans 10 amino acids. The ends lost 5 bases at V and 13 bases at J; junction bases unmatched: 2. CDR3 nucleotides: TGTGCCAGCAGTCGGGACAGTCAGTTCTTC. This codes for CASSRDSQFF.

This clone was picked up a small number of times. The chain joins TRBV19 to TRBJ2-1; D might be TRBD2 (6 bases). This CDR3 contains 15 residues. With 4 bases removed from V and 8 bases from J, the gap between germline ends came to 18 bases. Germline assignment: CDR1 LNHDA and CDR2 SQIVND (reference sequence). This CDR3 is CASSTLEGGRDEQFF. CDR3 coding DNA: TGTGCCAGTAGTACCCTGGAGGGCGGACGGGATGAGCAGTTCTTC.

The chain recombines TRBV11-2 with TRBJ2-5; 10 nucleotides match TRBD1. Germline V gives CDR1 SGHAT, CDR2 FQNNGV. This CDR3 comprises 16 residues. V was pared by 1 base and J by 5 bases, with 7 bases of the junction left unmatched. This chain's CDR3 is CASSLGGTGVLETQYF. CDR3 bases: TGTGCCAGCAGCTTAGGAGGGACAGGGGTTTTGGAGACCCAGTACTTC.

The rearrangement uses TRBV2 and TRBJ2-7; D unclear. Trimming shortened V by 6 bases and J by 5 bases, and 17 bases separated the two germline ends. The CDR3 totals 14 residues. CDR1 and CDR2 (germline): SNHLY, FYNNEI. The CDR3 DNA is TGTGCCAGCAGCCCTATGATATTGGGCAACGAGCAGTACTTC. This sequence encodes CASSPMILGNEQYF.

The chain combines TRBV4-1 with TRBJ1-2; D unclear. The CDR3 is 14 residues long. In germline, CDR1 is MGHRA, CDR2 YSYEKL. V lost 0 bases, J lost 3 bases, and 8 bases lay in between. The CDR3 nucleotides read TGCGCCAGCAGCCAAGAGGGTTTTTACTATGGCTACACCTTC. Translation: CASSQEGFYYGYTF.

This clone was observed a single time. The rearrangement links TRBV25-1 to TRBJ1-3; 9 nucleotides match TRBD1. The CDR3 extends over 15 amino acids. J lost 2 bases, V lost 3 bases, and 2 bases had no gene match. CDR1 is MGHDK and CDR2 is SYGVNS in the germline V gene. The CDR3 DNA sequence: TGTGCCAGCAGTGATCGGACAGGGGCTGGAAACACCATATATTTT. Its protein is CASSDRTGAGNTIYF.

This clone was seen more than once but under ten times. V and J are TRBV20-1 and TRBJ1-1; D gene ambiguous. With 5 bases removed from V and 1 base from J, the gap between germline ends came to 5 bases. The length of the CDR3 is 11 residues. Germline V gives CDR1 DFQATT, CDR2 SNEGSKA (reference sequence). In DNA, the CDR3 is TGCAGTGCTTTAGGGAACACTGAAGCTTTCTTT. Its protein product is CSALGNTEAFF.

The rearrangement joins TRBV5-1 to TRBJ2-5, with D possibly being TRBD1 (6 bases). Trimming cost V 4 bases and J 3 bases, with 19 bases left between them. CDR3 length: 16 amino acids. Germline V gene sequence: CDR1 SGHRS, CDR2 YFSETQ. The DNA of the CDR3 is TGCGCCAGCAGCATAGGGGGAAACCCGAGGGAAGAGACCCAGTACTTC. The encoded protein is CASSIGGNPREETQYF.

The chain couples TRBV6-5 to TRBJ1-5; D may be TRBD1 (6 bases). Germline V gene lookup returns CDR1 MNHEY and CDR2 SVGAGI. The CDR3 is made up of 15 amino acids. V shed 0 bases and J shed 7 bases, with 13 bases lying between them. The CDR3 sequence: CASSYSAGQGQPQHF. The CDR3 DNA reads TGTGCCAGCAGTTACTCGGCCGGCCAGGGGCAGCCCCAGCATTTT.

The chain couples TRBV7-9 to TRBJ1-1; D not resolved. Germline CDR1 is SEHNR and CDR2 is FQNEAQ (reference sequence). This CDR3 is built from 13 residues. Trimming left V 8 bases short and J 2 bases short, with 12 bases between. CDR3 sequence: CASALRENTEAFF. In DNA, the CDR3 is TGTGCCAGCGCCTTACGTGAAAACACTGAAGCTTTCTTT.

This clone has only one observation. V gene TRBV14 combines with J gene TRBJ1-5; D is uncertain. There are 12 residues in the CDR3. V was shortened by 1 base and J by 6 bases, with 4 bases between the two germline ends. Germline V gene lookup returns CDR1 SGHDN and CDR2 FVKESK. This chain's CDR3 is CASSQGAQPQHF. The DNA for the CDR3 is TGTGCCAGCAGCCAAGGGGCTCAGCCCCAGCATTTT.

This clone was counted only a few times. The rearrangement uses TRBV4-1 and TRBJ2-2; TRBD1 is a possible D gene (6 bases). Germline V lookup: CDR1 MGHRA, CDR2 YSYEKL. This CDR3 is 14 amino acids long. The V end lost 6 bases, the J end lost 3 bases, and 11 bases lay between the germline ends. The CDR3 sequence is CASRDRPYTGELFF. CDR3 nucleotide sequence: TGCGCCAGCAGGGACAGACCCTACACCGGGGAGCTGTTTTTT.

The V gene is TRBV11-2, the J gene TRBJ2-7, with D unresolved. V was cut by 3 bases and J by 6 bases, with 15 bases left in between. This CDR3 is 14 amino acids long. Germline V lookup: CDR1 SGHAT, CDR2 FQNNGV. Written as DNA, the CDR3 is TGTGCCAGCAGCTTCGAAGCGTCTAATCCCGAGCAGTACTTC. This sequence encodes CASSFEASNPEQYF.

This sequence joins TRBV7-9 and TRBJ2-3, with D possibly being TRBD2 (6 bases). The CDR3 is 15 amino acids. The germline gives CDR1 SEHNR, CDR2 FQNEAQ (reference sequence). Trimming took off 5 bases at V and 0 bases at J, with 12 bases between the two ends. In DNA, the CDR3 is TGTGCCAGCAGCCCTAGCGCTGAGAGCACAGATACGCAGTATTTT. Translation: CASSPSAESTDTQYF.

CDR3 coding DNA: TGTGCCGGAGCCGGGACAGGGGTCTATGGCTACACCTTC. The encoded protein is CAGAGTGVYGYTF. The chain recombines TRBV2 with TRBJ1-2; 10 positions agree with TRBD1. This CDR3 comprises 13 residues. The J segment lost 4 bases and the V segment lost 11 bases, leaving 7 bases of the junction unmatched. CDR1 and CDR2 (germline): SNHLY, FYNNEI.

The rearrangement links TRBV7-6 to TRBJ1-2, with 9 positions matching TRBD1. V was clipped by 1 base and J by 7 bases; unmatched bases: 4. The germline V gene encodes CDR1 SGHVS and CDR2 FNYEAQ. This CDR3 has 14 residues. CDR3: CASSLVTGGSGYTF. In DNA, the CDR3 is TGTGCCAGCAGCTTAGTGACAGGGGGTTCTGGCTACACCTTC.

Written as DNA, the CDR3 is TGTGCCAGCAGTTTGTCCGGGAGAGGGCGCTCCTACGAGCAGTACTTC. Residues: CASSLSGRGRSYEQYF. The J gene is TRBJ2-7, the V gene TRBV7-2, with a weak D call TRBD2 (6 bases). The CDR3 length is 16 residues. Germline loops: CDR1 SGHTA, CDR2 FQGNSA. V was shortened by 6 bases and J by 0 bases, with 18 bases between the two germline ends. Filled out from reference TRBV7-2 and TRBJ2-7, the complete variable domain reads GAGVSQSPSNKVTEKGKDVELRCDPISGHTALYWYRQSLGQGLEFLIYFQGNSAPDKSGLPSDRFSAERTGGSVSTLTIQRTQQEDSAVYLCASSLSGRGRSYEQYFGPGTRLTVT.

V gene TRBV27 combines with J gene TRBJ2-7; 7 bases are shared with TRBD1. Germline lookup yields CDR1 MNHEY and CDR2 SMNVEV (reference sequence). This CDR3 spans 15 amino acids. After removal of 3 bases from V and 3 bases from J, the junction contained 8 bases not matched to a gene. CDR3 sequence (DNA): TGTGCCAGCAGTTTCCGATGGGACAGCTACTACGAGCAGTACTTC. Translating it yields CASSFRWDSYYEQYF.

The CDR3: CASSPGLSNEKLFF. The CDR3 bases are TGCGCCAGCAGCCCCGGACTGAGTAATGAAAAACTGTTTTTT. This chain uses TRBV4-1 with TRBJ1-4; no reliable D call. Trimming stripped 4 bases from V and 4 bases from J, with 10 bases between. The CDR3 length is 14 residues. Germline V gives CDR1 MGHRA, CDR2 YSYEKL.

The CDR3 is CASSPASQETQYF. For the CDR3, the DNA is TGTGCCAGCTCACCAGCCTCACAAGAGACCCAGTACTTC. V and J are TRBV18 and TRBJ2-5; D gene ambiguous. Germline V CDR1 and CDR2: KGHSH, LQKENI. Trimming removed 2 bases from V and 2 bases from J, with 6 bases in between. This CDR3 is built from 13 residues.

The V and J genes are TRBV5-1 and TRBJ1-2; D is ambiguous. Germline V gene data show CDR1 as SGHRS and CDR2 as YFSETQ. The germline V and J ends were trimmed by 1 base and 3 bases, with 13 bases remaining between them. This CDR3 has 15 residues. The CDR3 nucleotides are TGCGCCAGCAGCTTGCCTTTAGGTCGGGACTATGGCTACACCTTC. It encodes CASSLPLGRDYGYTF. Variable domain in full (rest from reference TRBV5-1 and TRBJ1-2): KAGVTQTPRYLIKTRGQQVTLSCSPISGHRSVSWYQQTPGQGLQFLFEYFSETQRNKGNFPGRFSGRQFSNSRSEMNVSTLELGDSALYLCASSLPLGRDYGYTFGSGTRLTVV.